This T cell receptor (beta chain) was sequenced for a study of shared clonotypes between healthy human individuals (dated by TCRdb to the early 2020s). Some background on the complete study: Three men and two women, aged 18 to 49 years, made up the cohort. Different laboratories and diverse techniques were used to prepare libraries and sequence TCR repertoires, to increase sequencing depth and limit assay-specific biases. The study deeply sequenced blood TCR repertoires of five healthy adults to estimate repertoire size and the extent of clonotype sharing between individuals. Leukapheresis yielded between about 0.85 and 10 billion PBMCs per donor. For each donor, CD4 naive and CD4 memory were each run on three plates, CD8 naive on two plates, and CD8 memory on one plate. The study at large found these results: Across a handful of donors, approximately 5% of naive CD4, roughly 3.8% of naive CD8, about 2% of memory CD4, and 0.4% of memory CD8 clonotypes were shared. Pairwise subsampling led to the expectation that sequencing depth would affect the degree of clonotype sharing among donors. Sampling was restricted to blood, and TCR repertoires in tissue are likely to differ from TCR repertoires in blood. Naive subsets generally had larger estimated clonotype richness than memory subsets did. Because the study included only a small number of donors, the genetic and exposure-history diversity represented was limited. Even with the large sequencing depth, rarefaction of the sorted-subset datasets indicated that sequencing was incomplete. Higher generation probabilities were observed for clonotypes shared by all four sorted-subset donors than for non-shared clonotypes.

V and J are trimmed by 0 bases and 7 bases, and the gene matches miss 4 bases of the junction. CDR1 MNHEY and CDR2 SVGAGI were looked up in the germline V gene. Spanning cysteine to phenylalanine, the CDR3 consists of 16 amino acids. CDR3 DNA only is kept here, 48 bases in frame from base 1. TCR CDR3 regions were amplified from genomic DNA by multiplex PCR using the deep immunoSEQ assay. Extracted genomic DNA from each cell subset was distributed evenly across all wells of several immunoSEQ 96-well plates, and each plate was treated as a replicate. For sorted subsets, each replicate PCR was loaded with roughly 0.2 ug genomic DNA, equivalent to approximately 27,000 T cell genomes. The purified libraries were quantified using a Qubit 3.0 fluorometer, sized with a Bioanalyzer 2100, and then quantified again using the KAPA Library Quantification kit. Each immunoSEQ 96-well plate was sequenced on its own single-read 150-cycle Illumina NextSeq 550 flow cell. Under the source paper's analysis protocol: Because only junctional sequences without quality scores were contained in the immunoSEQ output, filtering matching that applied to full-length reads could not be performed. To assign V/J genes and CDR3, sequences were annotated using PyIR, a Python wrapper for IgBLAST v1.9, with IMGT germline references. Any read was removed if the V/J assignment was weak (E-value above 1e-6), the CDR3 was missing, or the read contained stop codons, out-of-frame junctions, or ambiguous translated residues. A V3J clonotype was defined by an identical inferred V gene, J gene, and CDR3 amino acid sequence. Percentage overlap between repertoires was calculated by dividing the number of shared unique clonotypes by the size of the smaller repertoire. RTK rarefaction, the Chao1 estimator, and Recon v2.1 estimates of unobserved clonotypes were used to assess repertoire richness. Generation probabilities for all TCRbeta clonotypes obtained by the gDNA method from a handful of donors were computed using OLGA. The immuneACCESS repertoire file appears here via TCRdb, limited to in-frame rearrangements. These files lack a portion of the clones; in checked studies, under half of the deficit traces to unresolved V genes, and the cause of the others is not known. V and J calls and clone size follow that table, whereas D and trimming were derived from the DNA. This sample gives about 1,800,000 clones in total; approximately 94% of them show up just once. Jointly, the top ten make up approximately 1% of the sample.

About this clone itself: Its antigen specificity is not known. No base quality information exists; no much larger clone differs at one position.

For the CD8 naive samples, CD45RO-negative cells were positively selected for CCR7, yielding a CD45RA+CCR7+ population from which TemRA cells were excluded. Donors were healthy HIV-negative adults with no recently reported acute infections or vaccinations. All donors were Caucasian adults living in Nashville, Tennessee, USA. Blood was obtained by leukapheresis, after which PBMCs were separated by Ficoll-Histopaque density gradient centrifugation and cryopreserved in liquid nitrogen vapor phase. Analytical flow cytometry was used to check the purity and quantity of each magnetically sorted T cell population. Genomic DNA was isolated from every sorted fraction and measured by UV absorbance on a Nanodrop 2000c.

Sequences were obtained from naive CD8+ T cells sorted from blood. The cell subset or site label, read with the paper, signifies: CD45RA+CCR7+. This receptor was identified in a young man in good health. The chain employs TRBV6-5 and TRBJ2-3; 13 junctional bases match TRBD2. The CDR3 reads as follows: CASSYSRLAGGNTQYF. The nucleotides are TGTGCCAGCAGTTACTCGAGACTAGCGGGAGGTAATACGCAGTATTTT.